Listed here are 30 T cell receptor beta chains from one sample, sequenced in a study of liver allograft versus peripheral blood T cells. As for the study in general: Comparative analysis was performed on T cell receptor repertoires from transplanted livers and from recipients' peripheral blood.

TCRdb analysed the reads with MiXCR anew, one entry per CDR3 protein. The sample yields 7,000 to 9,500 distinct CDR3 sequences, about 19% seen once. These receptor sequences come from a human patient who had a liver transplant. Some T cells may be transferred from the graft donor.

By sample fraction, this clonotype is medium-sized. The V and J genes are TRBV27 and TRBJ1-1; D uncertain. Trimming removed 2 bases from V and 5 bases from J, with 9 bases in between. The CDR3 is 13 residues long. Germline CDR1 and CDR2: MNHEY and SMNVEV (reference sequence). The CDR3 DNA follows: TGTGCCAGCAGTTTAAAGGGAGGGACTGAAGCTTTCTTT. Translated, it gives CASSLKGGTEAFF.

This clonotype is labeled medium-sized. J is TRBJ1-2 and V is TRBV13; D is perhaps TRBD1 (5 bases). Germline V gene lookup returns CDR1 PRHDT and CDR2 FYEKMQ (reference sequence). Trimming pared 4 bases from V and 0 bases from J, leaving 9 bases between. There are 14 residues in the CDR3. In DNA form, the CDR3 reads TGTGCCAGCAGCTGGGGACCGACTAACTATGGCTACACCTTC. This sequence encodes CASSWGPTNYGYTF. Drawing the rest from reference TRBV13 and TRBJ1-2, the complete variable domain is AAGVIQSPRHLIKEKRETATLKCYPIPRHDTVYWYQQGPGQDPQFLISFYEKMQSDKGSIPDRFSAQQFSDYHSELNMSSLELGDSALYFCASSWGPTNYGYTFGSGTRLTVV.

CDR3 DNA sequence: TGCAGTGCTACGGGACGGCCAAACTACGAGCAGTACTTC. As protein: CSATGRPNYEQYF. The chain has TRBV20-1 and TRBJ2-7, with D perhaps TRBD1 or TRBD2 (5 bases each). Trimming took off 4 bases at V and 3 bases at J, with 13 bases between the two ends. The germline gives CDR1 DFQATT, CDR2 SNEGSKA (reference sequence). CDR3 length: 13 residues.

This sequence joins TRBV7-2 and TRBJ2-3; 7 bases fit TRBD1. Trimming at V came to 1 base and at J to 5 bases, leaving 12 bases not matched to a gene. Germline CDR1 is SGHTA and CDR2 is FQGNSA. CDR3 size: 17 residues. The CDR3 DNA reads as TGTGCCAGCAGCTTAGTGGTTGACAGGGCCACCCTAGATACGCAGTATTTT. Residues: CASSLVVDRATLDTQYF.

CDR3 nucleotides: TGTGCCAGCAGCGTAGGACGGTACTCCTCTAGCACAGATACGCAGTATTTT. Protein product: CASSVGRYSSSTDTQYF. This chain connects TRBV9 to TRBJ2-3; D is unresolved. With 0 bases removed from V and 0 bases from J, the gap between germline ends came to 14 bases. The CDR3 length is 17 residues. From germline, CDR1 is SGDLS and CDR2 YYNGEE.

This clonotype has just a few counts. This rearrangement joins TRBV15 to TRBJ1-2, with D possibly being TRBD1 (6 bases). CDR3 length equals 15 residues. The V end lost 3 bases, the J end lost 0 bases, and 11 bases lay between the germline ends. The germline V gene encodes CDR1 LNHNV and CDR2 YYDKDF (reference sequence). Written as DNA, the CDR3 is TGTGCCACCAGCAGGGAGGGGACACCTAACTATGGCTACACCTTC. It translates to CATSREGTPNYGYTF.

This clonotype was counted between two and nine times. The J gene is TRBJ1-5, the V gene TRBV30; unclear D gene. In germline, CDR1 is GTSNPN, CDR2 SVGIG (reference sequence). The V gene lost 1 base and the J gene lost 0 bases, with 10 bases spanning the gap. The CDR3 sequence is 15 residues long. CDR3 DNA: TGTGCCTGGAGTGGGGAACTATATAGCAATCAGCCCCAGCATTTT. Encoded protein: CAWSGELYSNQPQHF.

This clonotype was picked up a small number of times. The chain combines TRBV6-5 with TRBJ1-5, with 7 positions matching TRBD1. There are 14 residues in the CDR3. Germline loops: CDR1 MNHEY, CDR2 SVGAGI. V was clipped by 6 bases and J by 1 base; unmatched bases: 3. Here the CDR3 reads CASRLTGSNQPQHF. The CDR3 bases are TGTGCCAGCAGACTGACAGGGAGCAATCAGCCCCAGCATTTT.

At least ten counts were recorded for this clonotype. The chain uses TRBV6-2 or TRBV6-3 and TRBJ1-5; D is ambiguous. The ends were cut back, 4 bases at V and 1 base at J, with 11 bases in the middle. The CDR3 runs 15 residues. CDR1 and CDR2 from the germline V gene are MNHEY and SVGEGT. The CDR3 is CASSSLTSSNQPQHF. The CDR3 region has the DNA TGTGCCAGCAGTTCTTTGACTTCAAGCAATCAGCCCCAGCATTTT.

The gene calls are TRBV12-3 or TRBV12-4 and TRBJ1-2; D not certain. The germline V and J ends were trimmed by 3 bases and 4 bases, with 12 bases remaining between them. The CDR3 consists of 14 residues. CDR3: CASSFDTSTYGYTF. The CDR3 DNA follows: TGTGCCAGCAGTTTCGACACCTCCACCTATGGCTACACCTTC.

This clonotype is labeled medium-sized. The rearrangement joins TRBV27 to TRBJ1-1; D not certain. Germline V CDR1 and CDR2: MNHEY, SMNVEV (reference sequence). Trimming left V 2 bases short and J 1 base short, with 5 bases between. This CDR3 region has 13 residues. CDR3 nucleotides: TGTGCCAGCAGTTTAAAGGCGAACACTGAAGCTTTCTTT. Its translation: CASSLKANTEAFF.

This rearrangement joins TRBV13 to TRBJ2-7; possibly TRBD2 for D (6 bases). Per germline, CDR1 PRHDT and CDR2 FYEKMQ (reference sequence). Trimming pared 0 bases from V and 7 bases from J, leaving 13 bases between. The CDR3 is 14 amino acids. The CDR3 protein is CASSLGGAGREQYF. CDR3 DNA sequence: TGTGCCAGCAGCTTAGGCGGGGCAGGGAGGGAGCAGTACTTC. The variable domain in full, with the rest retrieved from reference TRBV13 and TRBJ2-7, is AAGVIQSPRHLIKEKRETATLKCYPIPRHDTVYWYQQGPGQDPQFLISFYEKMQSDKGSIPDRFSAQQFSDYHSELNMSSLELGDSALYFCASSLGGAGREQYFGPGTRLTVT.

Written as DNA, the CDR3 is TGTGCCAGTAGTCCCTACAGCCCTCGGGGGGGTAGCACAGATACGCAGTATTTT. Amino acid sequence: CASSPYSPRGGSTDTQYF. The chain uses TRBV19 and TRBJ2-3; TRBD2 aligns across 8 bases. The CDR3 is 18 amino acids. Germline trimming cut 5 bases from V and 0 bases from J; bases unmatched to any gene: 13. Germline V gene sequence: CDR1 LNHDA, CDR2 SQIVND (reference sequence).

This clonotype has a handful of counts. The chain recombines TRBV7-9 with TRBJ1-2; tentative D call: TRBD1 (6 bases). The CDR3 covers 13 residues. CDR1 is SEHNR and CDR2 is FQNEAQ in the germline V gene (reference sequence). Trimming took 9 bases from V and 3 from J, leaving 14 bases between them. CDR3 sequence (DNA): TGTGCCAGTACGGGGGGCAAGGACTATGGCTACACCTTC. Protein sequence: CASTGGKDYGYTF. The whole variable domain, remainder taken from reference TRBV7-9 and TRBJ1-2, is DTGVSQNPRHKITKRGQNVTFRCDPISEHNRLYWYRQTLGQGPEFLTYFQNEAQLEKSRLLSDRFSAERPKGSFSTLEIQRTEQGDSAMYLCASTGGKDYGYTFGSGTRLTVV.

This clonotype was observed at least ten times. This chain links TRBV6-5 with TRBJ1-2; no clear D gene. Trimming shortened V by 2 bases and J by 8 bases, and 12 bases separated the two germline ends. Germline V CDR1 and CDR2: MNHEY, SVGAGI. This CDR3 is built from 13 residues. The CDR3 nucleotides read TGTGCCAGCAGTTACCAGGAGAGCGTAGGCTACACCTTC. Amino acid sequence: CASSYQESVGYTF.

This clonotype is medium-sized. The rearrangement uses TRBV29-1 and TRBJ2-7; 9 bases line up with TRBD1. This CDR3 has 15 residues. Trimming removed 0 bases from V and 2 bases from J; junction bases left unmatched: 5. Germline V CDR1 and CDR2: SQVTM, ANQGSEA. For the CDR3, the DNA is TGCAGCGTTGAAGATCCGGGACAGGGACCCTACGAGCAGTACTTC. Amino acid sequence: CSVEDPGQGPYEQYF.

This clonotype is termed medium-sized. This CDR3 reads CASSWGGGYTF. The CDR3 DNA reads TGTGCCAGCAGCTGGGGCGGCGGCTACACCTTC. The chain has TRBV7-2 and TRBJ1-2, with D possibly matching TRBD1 (5 bases). This CDR3 is built from 11 residues. Trimming pared 4 bases from V and 8 bases from J, leaving 8 bases between. From germline, CDR1 is SGHTA and CDR2 FQGNSA.

J is TRBJ1-2 and V is TRBV12-3 or TRBV12-4; a weak D match, TRBD1 (5 bases). The CDR3 contains 14 residues. Trimming removed 2 bases from V and 5 bases from J, with 12 bases in between. DNA of the CDR3: TGTGCCAGCAGTTTAATGGACATTGAGTATGGCTACACCTTC. It yields the protein CASSLMDIEYGYTF.

This clonotype was counted at least ten times. The V gene is TRBV19, the J gene TRBJ1-2; D is unresolved. Germline V CDR1 and CDR2: LNHDA, SQIVND (reference sequence). The CDR3 is made up of 13 amino acids. Trimming removed 3 bases at V and 4 bases at J, with 9 bases between. The CDR3 loop is CASSINGIYGYTF. The CDR3 DNA reads as TGTGCCAGTAGTATTAATGGGATCTATGGCTACACCTTC. Full variable domain (remainder filled in from reference TRBV19 and TRBJ1-2): DGGITQSPKYLFRKEGQNVTLSCEQNLNHDAMYWYRQDPGQGLRLIYYSQIVNDFQKGDIAEGYSVSREKKESFPLTVTSAQKNPTAFYLCASSINGIYGYTFGSGTRLTVV.

Note on this clonotype: Since a much larger clone is just one base distant, this may be a read error. V and J are TRBV6-5 and TRBJ1-2, with D unresolved. Germline V gives CDR1 MNHEY, CDR2 SVGAGI. Trimming took 0 bases from V and 4 from J, leaving 12 bases between them. The length of the CDR3 is 15 residues. CDR3 in amino acids: CASSYSHKKRYGYTF. The DNA of the CDR3 is TGTGCCAGCAGTTACTCCCACAAAAAGCGCTATGGCTACACCTTC.

Points on this clonotype: A much larger clone is a single base away; this may be a read error. The J gene is TRBJ1-2, the V gene TRBV27; the D is unclear. CDR1 and CDR2 from the germline V gene are MNHEY and SMNVEV (reference sequence). Trimming removed 3 bases at V and 4 bases at J, with 9 bases between. CDR3 length equals 13 residues. CDR3 nucleotides: TGTGCCAGCAGTTTTGGAGGGATCTATGGCTACACCTTC. This codes for CASSFGGIYGYTF.

The sample holds a few counts of this clonotype. The gene calls are TRBV27 and TRBJ1-2, with a weak D call TRBD1 (5 bases). Deletions cut 6 bases from V and 2 bases from J, with 16 bases between. Looked up from germline, CDR1 is MNHEY and CDR2 is SMNVEV (reference sequence). The CDR3 covers 15 residues. The DNA for the CDR3 is TGTGCCAGCAGGGATCCGGGGGGGAACAACTATGGCTACACCTTC. Its protein product is CASRDPGGNNYGYTF.

This clonotype turned up a few times. The rearrangement links TRBV19 to TRBJ2-2; D assignment may be TRBD1 or TRBD2 (5 bases each). Germline lookup yields CDR1 LNHDA and CDR2 SQIVND (reference sequence). The CDR3 has 17 residues. The ends were cut back, 0 bases at V and 2 bases at J, with 13 bases in the middle. CDR3 bases: TGTGCCAGTAGTATAGATATTATGGGGGAAAACACCGGGGAGCTGTTTTTT. Protein: CASSIDIMGENTGELFF.

Concerning this clonotype itself: This may be a read error, as it is one base from a much larger clone. The chain links TRBV10-3 to TRBJ2-7; no clear D gene. CDR3 length equals 14 residues. Germline CDR1 ENHRY, CDR2 SYGVKD. V was clipped by 3 bases and J by 2 bases, with 11 bases between them. CDR3 protein: CAISEWEVAYEQYF. The CDR3 bases are TGTGCCATCAGTGAATGGGAAGTTGCCTACGAGCAGTACTTC.

This sequence joins TRBV5-4 and TRBJ1-2, with 10 bases matching TRBD1. The CDR3 has 14 amino acids. CDR1 SGHNT and CDR2 YYREEE come from the germline V gene (reference sequence). Trimming cost V 4 bases and J 3 bases; bases outside gene matches: 3. CDR3 DNA: TGTGCCAGCAGCAGGGACAGGGGCGACTATGGCTACACCTTC. Residues: CASSRDRGDYGYTF.

The chain links TRBV15 to TRBJ1-4; TRBD1 is a possible D gene (6 bases). Germline V gene sequence: CDR1 LNHNV, CDR2 YYDKDF (reference sequence). V lost 0 bases and J lost 7, with 18 bases in between. The CDR3 is 17 amino acids. In DNA form, the CDR3 reads TGTGCCACCAGCAGAGACGCCGCGGTGGGGGCGGGTGAAAAACTGTTTTTT. Protein sequence: CATSRDAAVGAGEKLFF.

The V call is TRBV5-4, the J call TRBJ1-2, with D perhaps matching TRBD1 (5 bases). V lost 7 bases and J 4 bases, leaving 14 bases between the germline ends. The germline CDR1 and CDR2 sequences are SGHNT and YYREEE (reference sequence). The CDR3 contains 13 residues. Here the CDR3 DNA reads TGTGCCAGCTGGGGGGGGGGGAGCTATGGCTACACCTTC. Its protein is CASWGGGSYGYTF.

This clonotype is labeled as medium-sized (0.01 to 0.1%). The chain combines TRBV6-2 or TRBV6-3 with TRBJ1-2, with 7 bases identical to TRBD1. The germline gives CDR1 MNHEY, CDR2 SVGEGT. The CDR3 totals 16 residues. V shed 2 bases and J 6 bases; nucleotides not matched to a gene: 12. The CDR3 DNA sequence: TGTGCCAGCAGTTACCGATCGACAGGGCTCAAGGATGGCTACACCTTC. Encoded protein: CASSYRSTGLKDGYTF.

The rearrangement links TRBV19 to TRBJ1-4; no definite D call. The V gene's germline CDR1 is LNHDA and CDR2 SQIVND (reference sequence). Between the trimmed V and J ends, which lost 7 bases and 8 bases, there was a span of 20 bases. CDR3 length: 15 amino acids. CDR3 sequence reads: CASTDYGLGYEKLFF. The CDR3 DNA sequence: TGTGCCAGTACCGATTATGGATTGGGGTACGAAAAACTGTTTTTT.

There are a few counts of this clonotype. The chain uses TRBV9 and TRBJ2-4; 8 nucleotides agree with TRBD1. The CDR3 contains 14 residues. Germline CDR1 SGDLS, CDR2 YYNGEE. J lost 5 bases, V lost 4 bases, and 5 bases had no gene match. The CDR3 region is CASSSLTGENIQYF. The CDR3 nucleotides read TGTGCCAGCAGCTCCTTGACAGGGGAAAACATTCAGTACTTC.